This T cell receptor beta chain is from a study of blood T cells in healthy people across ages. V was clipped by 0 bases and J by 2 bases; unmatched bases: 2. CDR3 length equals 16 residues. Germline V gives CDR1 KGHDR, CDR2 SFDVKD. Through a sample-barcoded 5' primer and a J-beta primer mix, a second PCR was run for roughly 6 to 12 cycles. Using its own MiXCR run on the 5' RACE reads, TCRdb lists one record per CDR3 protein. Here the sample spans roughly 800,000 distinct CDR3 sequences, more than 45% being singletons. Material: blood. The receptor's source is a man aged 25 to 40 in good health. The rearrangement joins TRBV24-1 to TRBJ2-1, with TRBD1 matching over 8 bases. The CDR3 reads CATSDLDRGPYNEQFF. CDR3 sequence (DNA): TGTGCCACCAGTGATTTGGACAGGGGCCCCTACAATGAGCAGTTCTTC.